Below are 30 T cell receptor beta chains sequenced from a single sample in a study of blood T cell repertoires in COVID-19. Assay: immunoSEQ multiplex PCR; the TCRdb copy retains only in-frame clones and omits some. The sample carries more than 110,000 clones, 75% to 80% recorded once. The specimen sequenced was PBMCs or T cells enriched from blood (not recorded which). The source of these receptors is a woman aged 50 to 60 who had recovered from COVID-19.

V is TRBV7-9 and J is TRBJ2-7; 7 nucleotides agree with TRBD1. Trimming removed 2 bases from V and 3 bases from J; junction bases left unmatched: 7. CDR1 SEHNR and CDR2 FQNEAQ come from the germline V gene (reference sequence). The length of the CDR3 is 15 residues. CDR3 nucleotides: TGTGCCAGCAGCTTACCAGGGGGACATTTCTACGAGCAGTACTTC. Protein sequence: CASSLPGGHFYEQYF.

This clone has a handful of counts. The CDR3 bases are TGTGCCAGCATGGAGACGGGGTACTCCTACGAGCAGTACTTC. Its translation is CASMETGYSYEQYF. The gene calls are TRBV2 and TRBJ2-7, with D possibly TRBD2 on 5 matching bases. Trimming left V 7 bases short and J 0 bases short, with 13 bases between. This CDR3 is built from 14 residues. The germline V gene encodes CDR1 SNHLY and CDR2 FYNNEI. Based on the CDR3 plus reference TRBV2 and TRBJ2-7, the full variable domain is EPEVTQTPSHQVTQMGQEVILRCVPISNHLYFYWYRQILGQKVEFLVSFYNNEISEKSEIFDDQFSVERPDGSNFTLKIRSTKLEDSAMYFCASMETGYSYEQYFGPGTRLTVT.

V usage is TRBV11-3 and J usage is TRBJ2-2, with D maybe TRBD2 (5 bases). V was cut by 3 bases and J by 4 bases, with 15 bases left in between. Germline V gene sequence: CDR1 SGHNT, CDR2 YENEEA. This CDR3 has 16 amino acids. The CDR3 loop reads CASSFAGYRGTGELFF. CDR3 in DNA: TGTGCCAGCAGCTTCGCCGGCTACCGGGGCACCGGGGAGCTGTTTTTT.

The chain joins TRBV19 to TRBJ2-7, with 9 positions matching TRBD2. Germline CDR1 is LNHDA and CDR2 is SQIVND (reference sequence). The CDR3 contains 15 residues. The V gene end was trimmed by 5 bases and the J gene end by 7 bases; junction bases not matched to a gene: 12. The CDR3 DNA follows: TGTGCCAGTAGTTTTGGGACTAGCCCGCCCGCGGAGCAGTACTTC. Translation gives CASSFGTSPPAEQYF.

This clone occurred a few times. The CDR3 protein is CASSLWTGGNQPQHF. The CDR3 coding sequence is TGTGCCAGCAGTCTCTGGACAGGGGGCAATCAGCCCCAGCATTTT. The chain is built from TRBV6-5 and TRBJ1-5, with 9 bases identical to TRBD1. With V trimmed by 5 bases and J by 2 bases, 4 bases remained unmatched. The germline gives CDR1 MNHEY, CDR2 SVGAGI. The CDR3 covers 15 residues.

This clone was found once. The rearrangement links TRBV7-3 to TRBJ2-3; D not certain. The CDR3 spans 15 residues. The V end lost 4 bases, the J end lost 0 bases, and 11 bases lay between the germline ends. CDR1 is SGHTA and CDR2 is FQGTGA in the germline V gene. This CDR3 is CASSWSGSSTDTQYF. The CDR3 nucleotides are TGTGCCAGCAGCTGGTCCGGTAGCAGCACAGATACGCAGTATTTT.

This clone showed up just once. CDR3 sequence (DNA): TGTGCCAGTAGTATAGGGGGGGGAGTTGGCTACAATGAGCAGTTCTTC. Amino acids: CASSIGGGVGYNEQFF. V gene TRBV19 combines with J gene TRBJ2-1, with TRBD2 matching 7 bases. The germline CDR1 and CDR2 sequences are LNHDA and SQIVND (reference sequence). The CDR3 is 16 amino acids. The ends lost 1 base at V and 3 bases at J; junction bases unmatched: 6. Full variable domain (missing parts from reference TRBV19 and TRBJ2-1): DGGITQSPKYLFRKEGQNVTLSCEQNLNHDAMYWYRQDPGQGLRLIYYSQIVNDFQKGDIAEGYSVSREKKESFPLTVTSAQKNPTAFYLCASSIGGGVGYNEQFFGPGTRLTVL.

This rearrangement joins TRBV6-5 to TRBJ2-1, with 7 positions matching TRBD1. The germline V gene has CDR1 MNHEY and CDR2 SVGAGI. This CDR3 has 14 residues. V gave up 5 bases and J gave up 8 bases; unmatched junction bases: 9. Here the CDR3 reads CASSTGAQGHEQFF. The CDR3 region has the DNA TGTGCCAGCAGTACAGGGGCTCAGGGCCATGAGCAGTTCTTC.

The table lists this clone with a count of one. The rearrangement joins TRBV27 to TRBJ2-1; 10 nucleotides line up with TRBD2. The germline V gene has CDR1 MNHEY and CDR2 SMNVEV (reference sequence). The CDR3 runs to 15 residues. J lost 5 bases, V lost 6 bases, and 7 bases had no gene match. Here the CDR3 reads CASSRLAGRDNEQFF. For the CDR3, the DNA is TGTGCCAGCAGCAGACTAGCGGGTAGAGACAATGAGCAGTTCTTC.

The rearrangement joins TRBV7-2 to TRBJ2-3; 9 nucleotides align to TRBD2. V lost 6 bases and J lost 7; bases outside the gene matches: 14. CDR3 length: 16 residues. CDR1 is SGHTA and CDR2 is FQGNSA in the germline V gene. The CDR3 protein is CASRSQGTSSRNTQYF. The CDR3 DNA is TGTGCCAGCAGATCCCAGGGGACTAGCTCCCGGAATACGCAGTATTTT.

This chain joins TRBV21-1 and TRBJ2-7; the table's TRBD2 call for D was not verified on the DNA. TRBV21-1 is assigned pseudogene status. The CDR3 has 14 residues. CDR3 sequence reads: CASSRGLASQERYF. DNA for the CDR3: TGTGCCAGCAGCAGGGGACTAGCGAGCCAAGAGAGGTACTTC.

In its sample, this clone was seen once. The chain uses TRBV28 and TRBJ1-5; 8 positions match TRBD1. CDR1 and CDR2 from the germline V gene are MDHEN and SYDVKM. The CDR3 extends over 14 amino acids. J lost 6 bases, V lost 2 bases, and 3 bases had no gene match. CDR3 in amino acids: CASSLPRGPQPQHF. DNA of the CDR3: TGTGCCAGCAGTTTACCCAGGGGGCCTCAGCCCCAGCATTTT.

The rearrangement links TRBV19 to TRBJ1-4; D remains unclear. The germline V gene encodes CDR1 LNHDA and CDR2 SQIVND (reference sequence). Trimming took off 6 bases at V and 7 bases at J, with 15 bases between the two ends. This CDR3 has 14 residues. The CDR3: CASSLRRFSEKLFF. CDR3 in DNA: TGTGCCAGTAGCCTCAGGCGATTTAGTGAAAAACTGTTTTTT.

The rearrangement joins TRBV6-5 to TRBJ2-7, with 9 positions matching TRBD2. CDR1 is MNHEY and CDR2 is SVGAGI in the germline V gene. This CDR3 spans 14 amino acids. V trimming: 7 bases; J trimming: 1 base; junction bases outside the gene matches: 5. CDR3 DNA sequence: TGTGCCAGCAACCGAGCGGGGGGTTCCTACGAGCAGTACTTC. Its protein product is CASNRAGGSYEQYF.

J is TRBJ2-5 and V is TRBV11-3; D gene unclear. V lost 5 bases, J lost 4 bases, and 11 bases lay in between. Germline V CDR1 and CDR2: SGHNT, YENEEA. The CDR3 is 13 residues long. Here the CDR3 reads CASSRRIGETQYF. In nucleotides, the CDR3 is TGTGCCAGCAGCAGGCGGATTGGAGAGACCCAGTACTTC.

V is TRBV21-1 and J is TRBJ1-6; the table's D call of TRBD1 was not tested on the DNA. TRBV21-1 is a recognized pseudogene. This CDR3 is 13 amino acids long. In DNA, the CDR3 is TGTGCCAGCGTCCGGGACAGTAATTCACCCCTCCACTTT. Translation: CASVRDSNSPLHF.

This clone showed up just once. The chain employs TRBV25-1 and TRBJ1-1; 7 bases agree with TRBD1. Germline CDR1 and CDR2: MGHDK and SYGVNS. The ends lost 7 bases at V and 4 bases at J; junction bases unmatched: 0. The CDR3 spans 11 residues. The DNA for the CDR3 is TGTGCCAGCACAGGGGGCACTGAAGCTTTCTTT. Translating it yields CASTGGTEAFF.

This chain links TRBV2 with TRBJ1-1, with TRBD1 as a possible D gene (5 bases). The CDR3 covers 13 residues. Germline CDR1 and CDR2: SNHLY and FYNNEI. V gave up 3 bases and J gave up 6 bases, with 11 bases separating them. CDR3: CASSEGPGPEAFF. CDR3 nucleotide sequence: TGTGCCAGCAGTGAGGGGCCAGGCCCTGAAGCTTTCTTT.

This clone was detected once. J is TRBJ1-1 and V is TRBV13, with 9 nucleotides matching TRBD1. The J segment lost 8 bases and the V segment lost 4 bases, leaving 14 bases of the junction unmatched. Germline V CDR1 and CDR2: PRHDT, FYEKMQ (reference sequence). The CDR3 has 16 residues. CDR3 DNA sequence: TGTGCCAGCAGCTATTTCACCGGGACAGGGAAATCGGAAGCTTTCTTT. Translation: CASSYFTGTGKSEAFF.

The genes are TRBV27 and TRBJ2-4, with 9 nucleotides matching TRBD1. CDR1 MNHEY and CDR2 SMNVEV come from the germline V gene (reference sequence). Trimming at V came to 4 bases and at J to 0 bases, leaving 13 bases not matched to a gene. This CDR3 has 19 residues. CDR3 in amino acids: CASSSGQGTLPIAKNIQYF. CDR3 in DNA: TGTGCCAGCAGTTCGGGACAGGGCACGCTACCGATAGCCAAAAACATTCAGTACTTC.

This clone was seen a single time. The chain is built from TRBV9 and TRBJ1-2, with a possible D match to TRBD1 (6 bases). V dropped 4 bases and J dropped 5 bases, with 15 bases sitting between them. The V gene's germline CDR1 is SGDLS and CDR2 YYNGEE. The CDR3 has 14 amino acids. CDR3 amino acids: CASSSPGQPYGYTF. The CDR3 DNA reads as TGTGCCAGCAGCTCCCCGGGACAACCATATGGCTACACCTTC.

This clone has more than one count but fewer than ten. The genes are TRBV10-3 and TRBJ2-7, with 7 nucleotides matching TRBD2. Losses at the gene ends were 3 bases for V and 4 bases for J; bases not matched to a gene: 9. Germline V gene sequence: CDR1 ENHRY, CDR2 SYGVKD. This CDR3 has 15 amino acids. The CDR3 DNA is TGTGCCATCAGTGACTTGGGACGGGAGGTATACGAGCAGTACTTC. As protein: CAISDLGREVYEQYF.

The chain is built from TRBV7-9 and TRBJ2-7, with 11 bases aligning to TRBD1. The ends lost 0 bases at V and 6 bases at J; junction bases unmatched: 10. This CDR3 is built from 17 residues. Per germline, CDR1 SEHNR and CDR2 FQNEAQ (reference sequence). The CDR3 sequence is CASSLAGAGDRGFEQYF. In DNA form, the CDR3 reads TGTGCCAGCAGCTTAGCGGGCGCCGGGGACAGGGGGTTCGAGCAGTACTTC. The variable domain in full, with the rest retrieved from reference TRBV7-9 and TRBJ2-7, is DTGVSQNPRHKITKRGQNVTFRCDPISEHNRLYWYRQTLGQGPEFLTYFQNEAQLEKSRLLSDRFSAERPKGSFSTLEIQRTEQGDSAMYLCASSLAGAGDRGFEQYFGPGTRLTVT.

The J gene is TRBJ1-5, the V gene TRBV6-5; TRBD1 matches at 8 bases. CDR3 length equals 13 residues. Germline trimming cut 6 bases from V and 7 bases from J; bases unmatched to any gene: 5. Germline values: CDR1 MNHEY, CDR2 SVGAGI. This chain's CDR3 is CASRDDRGQPQHF. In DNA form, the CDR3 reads TGTGCCAGCAGAGACGACAGGGGACAGCCCCAGCATTTT.

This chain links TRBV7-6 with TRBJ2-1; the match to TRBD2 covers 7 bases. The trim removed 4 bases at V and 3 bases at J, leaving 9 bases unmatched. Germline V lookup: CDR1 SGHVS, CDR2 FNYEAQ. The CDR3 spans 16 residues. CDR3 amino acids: CASSSSVGEGYNEQFF. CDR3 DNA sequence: TGTGCCAGCAGCTCAAGTGTGGGGGAGGGCTACAATGAGCAGTTCTTC.

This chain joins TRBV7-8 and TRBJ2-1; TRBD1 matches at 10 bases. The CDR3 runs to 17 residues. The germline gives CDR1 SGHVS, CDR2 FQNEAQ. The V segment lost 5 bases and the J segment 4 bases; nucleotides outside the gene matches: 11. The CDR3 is CASSNLRDRGLYNEQFF. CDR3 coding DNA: TGTGCCAGCAGCAACCTCCGGGACAGGGGCCTATACAATGAGCAGTTCTTC.

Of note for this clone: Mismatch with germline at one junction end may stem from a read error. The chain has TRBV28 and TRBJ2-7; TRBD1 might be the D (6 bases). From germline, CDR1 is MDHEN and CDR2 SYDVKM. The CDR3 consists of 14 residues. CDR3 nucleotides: TGTGCCAGCAGTGTATGGGACACCCCCTACGAGCAGTACTTC. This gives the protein CASSVWDTPYEQYF.

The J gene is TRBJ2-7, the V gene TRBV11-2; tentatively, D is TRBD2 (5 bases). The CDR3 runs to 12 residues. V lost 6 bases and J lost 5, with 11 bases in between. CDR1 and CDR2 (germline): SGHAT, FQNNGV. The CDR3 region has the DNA TGTGCCAGCAGGAGGGCTGAACACGAGCAGTACTTC. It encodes CASRRAEHEQYF.

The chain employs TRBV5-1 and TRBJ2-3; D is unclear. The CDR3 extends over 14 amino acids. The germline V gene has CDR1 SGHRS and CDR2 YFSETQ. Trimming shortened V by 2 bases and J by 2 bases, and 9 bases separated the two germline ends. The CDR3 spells CASSLSQNTDTQYF. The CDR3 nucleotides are TGCGCCAGCAGCTTATCACAGAACACAGATACGCAGTATTTT.

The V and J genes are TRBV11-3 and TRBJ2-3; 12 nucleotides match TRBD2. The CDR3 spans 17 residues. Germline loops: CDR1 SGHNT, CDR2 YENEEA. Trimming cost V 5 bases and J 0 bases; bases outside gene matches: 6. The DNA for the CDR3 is TGTGCCAGCAGCATAACTAGCGGGGGGTCCAGCACAGATACGCAGTATTTT. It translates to CASSITSGGSSTDTQYF.